What follows describes a single T cell receptor (beta chain). Antigen: not known. The data belong to a study of T cell responses to AZD1222 COVID-19 vaccine. On the study more broadly: Second-dose intervals of approximately 4 or approximately 12 weeks were pooled. The study's findings and limits: Repertoires were obtained only post-peak T cell response. CD4 TCRs covered the whole spike, strongest at regions 160-218 and 743-854. Close to half of all spike-specific TCRs reportedly target regions of the variants that are unmutated.

TCRdb's copy holds only in-frame clones and misses some; the assay was immunoSEQ multiplex PCR. The table includes 110,000 or so clones, more than 75% detected once. This CDR3 spans 13 amino acids. The germline gives CDR1 WNHNN, CDR2 SYGVQD (reference sequence). V lost 4 bases, J lost 5 bases, and 9 bases lay in between. The receptor was isolated from an adult in good health. The material was peripheral blood, obtained on day 0 of AZD1222 vaccination. The chain couples TRBV10-1 to TRBJ1-5; no definite D call. The CDR3 nucleotides read TGCGCCAGCAGTGTAGGGTCCGATCAGCCCCAGCATTTT. The encoded protein is CASSVGSDQPQHF.